This T cell receptor (beta chain) was captured in a study of long-term antiretroviral therapy in people with HIV. Broader study findings: Dominating the repertoire at all time points were the clones that expanded before ART.

In its sample, this clone was seen once. Its matching antigen is unknown. Runs used v3.0 of the immunoSEQ assay and were done at survey level. A target of roughly 40,000-55,000 T-cell genomes per sample was set for sequencing. Sequencing was performed with immunoSEQ multiplex PCR; in TCRdb, only in-frame clones are kept and a portion is missing. The sample yields roughly 42,000 clones, approximately 85% seen once. The CDR3 loop spans 13 amino acids. The V segment lost 2 bases and the J segment 7 bases; nucleotides outside the gene matches: 1. CDR1 is GTSNPN, CDR2 SVGIG, per germline (reference sequence).

The receptor was derived from a woman in her 50s with HIV. The genes are TRBV30 and TRBJ1-4; 10 bases are shared with TRBD1. This material consisted of unsorted PBMCs, taken 3.1 years after starting antiretroviral therapy. In DNA form, the CDR3 reads TGTGCCTGGAGTAGGGACAGGGGTGAAAAACTGTTTTTT. Amino acid sequence: CAWSRDRGEKLFF.